These 8 T cell receptor beta chains originate from one sample sequenced in a study of T cells in Graves' hyperthyroidism and ophthalmopathy. RNA transcripts were the template for amplifying TCR beta CDR3 regions. HTBI primers were employed in a first-round RT-PCR of the TCR CDR3. A single record per CDR3 protein comes from TCRdb applying MiXCR to the multiplex PCR reads. Among approximately 640,000 distinct CDR3 sequences listed, approximately 15% were seen once. The specimen was blood. The receptor set was obtained from a man aged 50-59 years with Graves' hyperthyroidism.

This clonotype was counted ten times or more. The gene calls are TRBV6-1 and TRBJ2-2, with TRBD2 matching 11 bases. This CDR3 is built from 16 residues. With 5 bases clipped from V and 2 bases from J, the junction kept 4 bases outside the gene matches. From germline, CDR1 is MNHNS and CDR2 SASEGT. CDR3 loop: CASSSGLAANTGELFF. The CDR3 coding sequence is TGTGCCAGCAGTTCGGGACTAGCGGCTAACACCGGGGAGCTGTTTTTT.

This clonotype was detected ten times or more. The CDR3 sequence: CATSYRGSTDTQYF. In DNA form, the CDR3 reads TGTGCCACCAGTTATCGGGGAAGCACAGATACGCAGTATTTT. The chain joins TRBV24-1 to TRBJ2-3; weak D call: TRBD2 (5 bases). CDR1 and CDR2 (germline): KGHDR, SFDVKD. CDR3 length: 14 amino acids. V dropped 6 bases and J dropped 0 bases, with 9 bases sitting between them.

J is TRBJ1-1 and V is TRBV14; 7 positions agree with TRBD1. Germline lookup yields CDR1 SGHDN and CDR2 FVKESK. V lost 4 bases to trimming and J lost 8 bases; unmatched junction nucleotides: 22. The CDR3 consists of 18 residues. The CDR3 region is CASSRGRDSQSQPTEAFF. CDR3 DNA: TGTGCCAGCAGCCGAGGACGGGACAGCCAATCCCAACCGACCGAAGCTTTCTTT.

This chain connects TRBV7-9 to TRBJ2-3, with 9 positions matching TRBD2. V trimming: 5 bases; J trimming: 2 bases; junction bases outside the gene matches: 5. Germline values: CDR1 SEHNR, CDR2 FQNEAQ (reference sequence). The CDR3 sequence is 15 residues long. In DNA form, the CDR3 reads TGTGCCAGCAGCGACAGCGGGAGGCCCACAGATACGCAGTATTTT. The encoded protein is CASSDSGRPTDTQYF.

The chain joins TRBV5-1 to TRBJ1-1, with TRBD1 matching 7 bases. The CDR3 has 13 residues. V was clipped by 5 bases and J by 4 bases; unmatched bases: 5. The germline gives CDR1 SGHRS, CDR2 YFSETQ. The CDR3 coding sequence is TGCGCCAGCAGACCAACAGGGGCCACTGAAGCTTTCTTT. It specifies CASRPTGATEAFF.

Ten or more counts support this clonotype. The chain recombines TRBV28 with TRBJ2-7; TRBD2 agrees at 10 bases. V gave up 4 bases and J gave up 3 bases; unmatched junction bases: 6. The length of the CDR3 is 15 residues. Germline CDR1 and CDR2: MDHEN and SYDVKM. The CDR3 reads CASSSGASGSYEQYF. CDR3 in DNA: TGTGCCAGCAGTTCGGGGGCTAGCGGGAGCTACGAGCAGTACTTC.

The gene calls are TRBV13 and TRBJ1-1, with D unresolved. The V gene's germline CDR1 is PRHDT and CDR2 FYEKMQ (reference sequence). The CDR3 contains 13 residues. V shed 4 bases and J shed 6 bases, with 12 bases lying between them. CDR3 sequence: CASSSSWAAEAFF. DNA for the CDR3: TGTGCCAGCAGCTCGAGCTGGGCTGCTGAAGCTTTCTTT.

This clonotype was seen more than once but under ten times. The chain recombines TRBV28 with TRBJ1-1; D not resolved. V lost 6 bases and J lost 1, with 15 bases in between. The CDR3 spans 15 residues. Looked up from germline, CDR1 is MDHEN and CDR2 is SYDVKM. In nucleotides, the CDR3 is TGTGCCAGCAGGTTGGACGGAATATCGAACACTGAAGCTTTCTTT. Translated: CASRLDGISNTEAFF.